This entry features one T cell receptor beta chain sequence. The data were obtained in a study of blood T cell repertoires in COVID-19. The CDR3 consists of 16 residues. CDR1 KGHSH and CDR2 LQKENI come from the germline V gene. Trimming cost V 4 bases and J 9 bases; bases outside gene matches: 15. The assay was immunoSEQ multiplex PCR, and TCRdb's table has in-frame clones only and misses some. Among around 160,000 clones listed, over 80% were seen once. The TCR comes from a middle-aged woman with active or convalescent COVID-19. The V gene is TRBV18, the J gene TRBJ1-1, with 9 bases lining up with TRBD1. Sequencing input: peripheral blood. CDR3 in amino acids: CASSLSPSTGGSQAFF. In nucleotides, the CDR3 is TGTGCCAGCTCACTCTCACCGTCGACAGGGGGTAGCCAAGCTTTCTTT.